A single T cell receptor beta chain is shown here with its context. This specimen belongs to a study of T-cell reconstitution after alpha-beta-depleted transplantation in children. As it was prepared, the TCRbeta library received unique molecular identifiers. TCRdb re-called the PCR reads with MiXCR, one entry per CDR3 protein. The sample lists around 410,000 distinct CDR3 sequences, 9.5% to 13% occurring once. The CDR3 totals 14 residues. Germline-derived CDR1 and CDR2 are SGHRS and YFSETQ. Losses at the gene ends were 4 bases for V and 6 bases for J; bases not matched to a gene: 7. This specimen consisted of PBMCs from the stem cell graft donor, obtained from the stem cell graft. The chain recombines TRBV5-1 with TRBJ1-2; the match to TRBD1 covers 9 bases. The receptor's source is a human donor who donated a stem cell graft to a child with acute myeloid leukemia. DNA of the CDR3: TGCGCCAGCAGCAGAGGACAGGGGCATGATGGCTACACCTTC. The encoded protein is CASSRGQGHDGYTF.